A selection of T cell receptor beta chains follows, all from one sample in a study of chemoradiotherapy in HPV16-positive cancers. TCRdb keeps only in-frame clones here, not all; method: immunoSEQ multiplex PCR. The sample comprises fewer than 8,500 clones, approximately 92% of which are singletons, and 9% rests with the top ten. The starting material was tumor tissue, obtained from a patient who underwent chemoradiotherapy. These receptors were obtained from a human donor with HPV-associated anogenital cancer. Each CDR3 is given with its conserved first and last residue. Each record gives: J gene, D gene, V gene, clone size, CDR3 protein, CDR3 DNA. D genes are given only for firm matches. Rows give clone size only sometimes, using once, few, many, or a class for an expanded clone.

>TRBJ2-5|-|TRBV29-1|-
CSVEGVETYQETQYF
TGCAGCGTTGAAGGGGTAGAAACGTACCAAGAGACCCAGTACTTC
>TRBJ2-1|-|TRBV7-9|-
CASSLLSRNNNEQFF
TGTGCCAGCAGCTTACTTAGTCGGAACAACAATGAGCAGTTCTTC
>TRBJ2-3|TRBD2|TRBV5-1|-
CASSLGGLADRTDTQYF
TGCGCCAGCAGCTTGGGGGGACTAGCGGATAGGACAGATACGCAGTATTTT
>TRBJ1-5|-|TRBV4-1|-
CASSPTGPNQPQHF
TGCGCCAGCAGCCCGACAGGCCCCAATCAGCCCCAGCATTTT
>TRBJ1-5|TRBD1|TRBV27|-
CASSDRAALAQHF
TGTGCCAGCAGTGACAGGGCGGCTTTGGCCCAGCATTTT
>TRBJ2-1|-|TRBV10-3|few
CAISDDGHQYNEQFF
TGTGCCATCAGTGATGATGGACACCAATACAATGAGCAGTTCTTC
>TRBJ2-2|-|TRBV7-3|-
CASSLIWNTGELFF
TGTGCCAGCAGCTTAATATGGAACACCGGGGAGCTGTTTTTT
>TRBJ2-1|TRBD2|TRBV9|-
CASSVTSGRAFGNEQFF
TGTGCCAGCAGCGTAACTAGCGGGAGGGCCTTTGGCAATGAGCAGTTCTTC
>TRBJ2-3|-|TRBV5-6|-
CASSLRPDTQYF
TGTGCCAGCAGCCTCCGGCCAGATACGCAGTATTTT
>TRBJ2-3|TRBD2|TRBV6-5|-
CASRTPSGSTDTQYF
TGTGCCAGCAGAACGCCTAGCGGGAGCACAGATACGCAGTATTTT
>TRBJ1-1|-|TRBV11-2|-
CASSLRRTEAFF
TGTGCCAGCAGCCTAAGACGGACTGAAGCTTTCTTT
>TRBJ2-5|-|TRBV10-3|-
CAISDVVWTSGQETQYF
TGTGCCATCAGTGACGTTGTTTGGACATCAGGACAAGAGACCCAGTACTTC
>TRBJ1-2|-|TRBV11-3|-
CASSLETFYGYTF
TGTGCCAGCAGCTTAGAGACATTCTATGGCTACACCTTC
>TRBJ1-4|-|TRBV6-5|-
CASRSAGRFNEKLFF
TGTGCCAGCAGGTCAGCAGGGAGGTTTAATGAAAAACTGTTTTTT
>TRBJ1-3|-|TRBV7-6|once
CASSRDRSGNTIYF
TGTGCCAGCAGCCGTGACAGGTCTGGAAACACCATATATTTT
>TRBJ2-3|-|TRBV5-1|-
CASSLQGSPDTQYF
TGCGCCAGCAGCTTACAGGGTTCCCCAGATACGCAGTATTTT
>TRBJ2-3|TRBD2|TRBV10-2|-
CASRRTSDTDTQYF
TGCGCCAGCAGGAGGACTAGCGACACAGATACGCAGTATTTT
>TRBJ2-2|TRBD2|TRBV15|-
CATSKPGLAGEGRRTGELFF
TGTGCCACCAGTAAACCGGGACTAGCGGGAGAAGGGCGACGAACCGGGGAGCTGTTTTTT
>TRBJ1-5|-|TRBV5-1|-
CASSLGTVGSAGAQHF
TGCGCCAGCAGCTTGGGGACGGTCGGTTCGGCGGGGGCCCAGCATTTT
>TRBJ2-7|-|TRBV18|-
CASSDRSYEQYF
TGTGCCAGCTCAGACCGGTCCTACGAGCAGTACTTC
>TRBJ2-3|TRBD2|TRBV4-1|-
CASSQDPLAGAPDTQYF
TGCGCCAGCAGCCAAGATCCACTAGCGGGAGCCCCCGATACGCAGTATTTT
>TRBJ2-2|TRBD1|TRBV4-1|-
CASSALIQAGGWRTGELFF
TGCGCCAGCAGCGCTCTTATCCAAGCAGGGGGCTGGCGGACCGGGGAGCTGTTTTTT
>TRBJ1-2|TRBD1|TRBV27|-
CASSLRQGDYGYTF
TGTGCCAGCAGTTTACGACAGGGAGACTATGGCTACACCTTC
>TRBJ2-1|-|TRBV6-1|-
CATSWDALSYNEQFF
TGTGCCACTTCGTGGGACGCACTCTCCTACAATGAGCAGTTCTTC
>TRBJ2-5|-|TRBV11-2|-
CASSFGGYQETQYF
TGTGCCAGCAGCTTTGGGGGGTACCAAGAGACCCAGTACTTC
>TRBJ2-1|-|TRBV6-1|-
CASSVRTDYNEQFF
TGTGCCAGCAGTGTCCGAACCGACTACAATGAGCAGTTCTTC
>TRBJ2-1|TRBD1|TRBV7-9|-
CASSRDSPPRNEQFF
TGTGCCAGCAGCCGGGACAGCCCCCCCCGCAATGAGCAGTTCTTC
>TRBJ1-5|TRBD1|TRBV27|-
CASSYGTGAGPQHF
TGTGCCAGCAGTTATGGGACAGGGGCCGGTCCCCAGCATTTT
>TRBJ1-5|-|TRBV7-2|-
CASKPEWSNQPQHF
TGTGCCAGCAAGCCGGAGTGGAGCAATCAGCCCCAGCATTTT
>TRBJ2-3|-|TRBV5-1|-
CASSLDSETSDTQYF
TGCGCCAGCAGCTTGGATAGTGAGACATCCGATACGCAGTATTTT
>TRBJ1-2|-|TRBV12-5|-
CASGPARHPYGYTF
TGTGCTAGTGGGCCCGCTCGCCACCCCTATGGCTACACCTTC
>TRBJ2-7|TRBD2|TRBV9|once
CASSVTSGYEQYF
TGTGCCAGCAGCGTCACTAGCGGCTACGAGCAGTACTTC
>TRBJ2-3|-|TRBV27|-
CASSRPPDTQYF
TGTGCCAGCAGCCGACCCCCAGATACGCAGTATTTT
>TRBJ1-5|-|TRBV5-8|-
CASTRDGEYSNQPQHF
TGTGCCAGCACCCGAGACGGTGAATATAGCAATCAGCCCCAGCATTTT
>TRBJ1-1|-|TRBV7-2|-
CASSFKSGGTEAFF
TGTGCCAGCAGCTTCAAATCCGGTGGCACTGAAGCTTTCTTT
>TRBJ2-3|TRBD2|TRBV11-2|-
CASSLVPAAREGPDTQYF
TGTGCCAGCAGCTTAGTCCCGGCGGCGCGGGAGGGGCCAGATACGCAGTATTTT
>TRBJ2-1|TRBD1|TRBV6-5|once
CASSSFRGHSYNEQFF
TGTGCCAGCAGTTCCTTCAGGGGGCACTCCTACAATGAGCAGTTCTTC
>TRBJ1-2|TRBD1|TRBV2|-
CASSFDRGLGNYGYTF
TGTGCCAGCAGTTTCGACAGGGGGCTGGGAAACTATGGCTACACCTTC
>TRBJ2-2|TRBD2|TRBV10-3|-
CAIRGAGGPSGELFF
TGTGCCATCAGGGGAGCGGGAGGACCTTCCGGGGAGCTGTTTTTT